This T cell receptor (beta chain) was captured in a study of spatial heterogeneity in lung cancer. Study in general: Alpha-chain sequences were consistently detected in smaller numbers than beta-chain sequences.

TCRdb independently ran MiXCR on the 5' RACE reads; one entry per CDR3 protein. Counted here are approximately 20,000 distinct CDR3 sequences, under 10% occurring once; the ten biggest clones make up less than 25%. This clonotype appeared many times. Time point indicated: blood at routine non-recurrence follow-up after resection. CDR1 is SEHNR and CDR2 is FQNEAQ in the germline V gene (reference sequence). This CDR3 has 14 amino acids. Trimming pared 5 bases from V and 0 bases from J, leaving 10 bases between. V usage is TRBV7-9 and J usage is TRBJ1-1, with D unresolved. This specimen was PBMCs, taken at follow-up. The sequence derives from a male donor with early-stage non-small cell lung cancer. The DNA of the CDR3 is TGTGCCAGCAGCCTCCCGACACTGAACACTGAAGCTTTCTTT. Its translation: CASSLPTLNTEAFF. The full variable domain, completed using reference TRBV7-9 and TRBJ1-1, is DTGVSQNPRHKITKRGQNVTFRCDPISEHNRLYWYRQTLGQGPEFLTYFQNEAQLEKSRLLSDRFSAERPKGSFSTLEIQRTEQGDSAMYLCASSLPTLNTEAFFGQGTRLTVV.